What follows are 2 T cell receptor beta chains derived from one specimen sequenced in a study of Graves' ophthalmopathy and Graves' hyperthyroidism. The authors amplified TCR beta CDR3 regions from RNA transcripts. HTBI primers primed a first-round RT-PCR, and a second-round multiplex PCR followed. In TCRdb, the multiplex PCR reads were re-called with MiXCR into one record per CDR3 protein. Among approximately 1.2 million distinct CDR3 sequences listed, about 40% were seen once. Sequenced: peripheral blood or thyroid tissue (not recorded which). The receptor source for this set is an adult man with Graves' hyperthyroidism.

This clonotype appeared many times. The chain couples TRBV12-3 or TRBV12-4 to TRBJ2-5; D is unresolved. The CDR3 has 13 amino acids. Deletions cut 3 bases from V and 5 bases from J, with 10 bases between. The CDR3 is CASSFSIWETQYF. For the CDR3, the DNA is TGTGCCAGCAGTTTTAGCATTTGGGAGACCCAGTACTTC.

The chain uses TRBV6-2 or TRBV6-3 and TRBJ1-1; maybe TRBD1 (5 bases). CDR1 is MNHEY and CDR2 is SVGEGT in the germline V gene. CDR3 length equals 14 residues. Trimming cost V 7 bases and J 1 base, with 13 bases left between them. The CDR3 loop reads CASKDIQENTEAFF. CDR3 coding DNA: TGTGCCAGCAAGGACATACAGGAGAACACTGAAGCTTTCTTT.